These 21 T cell receptor beta chains originate from one sample sequenced in a study of cytomegalovirus exposure and HLA in healthy donors. 13 Jbeta primers and 60 Vbeta primers were used for the PCR. Data came from immunoSEQ multiplex PCR; TCRdb stores just in-frame clones and leaves some out. In the table there are approximately 85,000 clones, roughly 80% of which are singletons. Sequencing was carried out using PBMCs. The source is a man aged 45-65 years in good health and CMV-seropositive.

The rearrangement links TRBV19 to TRBJ2-7, with 8 bases fitting TRBD1. Per the germline V gene, CDR1 is LNHDA and CDR2 is SQIVND (reference sequence). The CDR3 extends over 14 amino acids. With 9 bases clipped from V and 9 bases from J, the junction kept 16 bases outside the gene matches. The CDR3 sequence is CASRKPGQEAWQYF. CDR3 nucleotide sequence: TGTGCCAGCAGGAAGCCGGGACAGGAGGCCTGGCAGTACTTC.

CDR3 nucleotide sequence: TGTGCCAGCAGCTGGGGACAGGCAACTAGCACAGATACGCAGTATTTT. Protein: CASSWGQATSTDTQYF. This chain links TRBV7-9 with TRBJ2-3; 8 nucleotides align to TRBD1. Germline CDR1 reads SEHNR; CDR2 reads FQNEAQ (reference sequence). Trimming took 4 bases from V and 0 from J; bases not matched to a gene: 6. There are 16 residues in the CDR3. The whole variable domain, remainder taken from reference TRBV7-9 and TRBJ2-3, is DTGVSQNPRHKITKRGQNVTFRCDPISEHNRLYWYRQTLGQGPEFLTYFQNEAQLEKSRLLSDRFSAERPKGSFSTLEIQRTEQGDSAMYLCASSWGQATSTDTQYFGPGTRLTVL.

CDR3 sequence (DNA): TGTGCCAGCAGTTACGGGGGGGCGCGACACGAGCAGTACTTC. Its translation is CASSYGGARHEQYF. The V call is TRBV6-6, the J call TRBJ2-7; perhaps TRBD2 as D (7 bases). Between the trimmed V and J ends, which lost 2 bases and 5 bases, there was a span of 13 bases. CDR1 and CDR2 from the germline V gene are MNHNY and SVGAGI (reference sequence). The CDR3 extends over 14 amino acids.

The chain combines TRBV5-6 with TRBJ2-7, with TRBD1 matching 9 bases. Per the germline V gene, CDR1 is SGHDT and CDR2 is YYEEEE. The CDR3 spans 16 residues. Trimming took 9 bases from V and 4 from J; bases not matched to a gene: 17. The CDR3 is CATRDRAASLAYEQYF. Written as DNA, the CDR3 is TGTGCCACCAGGGACAGGGCGGCCAGCCTGGCGTACGAGCAGTACTTC.

The chain employs TRBV6-1 and TRBJ2-2; 7 positions match TRBD2. This CDR3 is 15 amino acids long. Germline V lookup: CDR1 MNHNS, CDR2 SASEGT. The junction had 7 bases not matched to a gene; V was cut back by 3 bases and J by 6 bases. CDR3 protein: CASSEWGEGPGELFF. The CDR3 nucleotides read TGTGCCAGCAGTGAGTGGGGGGAGGGCCCCGGGGAGCTGTTTTTT.

This chain links TRBV2 with TRBJ2-1; 8 bases agree with TRBD1. Germline assignment: CDR1 SNHLY and CDR2 FYNNEI. The V and J ends lost 8 bases and 10 bases, in that order; junction bases with no gene match: 13. The CDR3 spans 14 residues. The CDR3 bases are TGTGCCAGCCACCGGGAACAGGGGACAGGAGAGCAGTTCTTC. It specifies CASHREQGTGEQFF.

The chain recombines TRBV11-3 with TRBJ2-1; TRBD2 agrees at 9 bases. Trimming took 3 bases from V and 5 from J; bases not matched to a gene: 11. CDR1 is SGHNT, CDR2 YENEEA, per germline. There are 17 residues in the CDR3. CDR3 sequence: CASSFAREGRRDNEQFF. The CDR3 region has the DNA TGTGCCAGCAGCTTCGCGCGGGAGGGTCGCCGGGACAATGAGCAGTTCTTC.

This clone was recorded a few times. The V gene is TRBV2, the J gene TRBJ2-1, with D perhaps matching TRBD2 (5 bases). CDR1 is SNHLY, CDR2 FYNNEI, per germline. CDR3 length: 16 residues. V was cut by 7 bases and J by 0 bases, with 16 bases left in between. This CDR3 reads CASTQDFGSSYNEQFF. In DNA form, the CDR3 reads TGTGCCAGCACCCAGGATTTTGGGAGCTCCTACAATGAGCAGTTCTTC. The full variable domain, completed using reference TRBV2 and TRBJ2-1, is EPEVTQTPSHQVTQMGQEVILRCVPISNHLYFYWYRQILGQKVEFLVSFYNNEISEKSEIFDDQFSVERPDGSNFTLKIRSTKLEDSAMYFCASTQDFGSSYNEQFFGPGTRLTVL.

V and J are TRBV5-1 and TRBJ1-5; TRBD1 aligns across 7 bases. Germline trimming cut 0 bases from V and 0 bases from J; bases unmatched to any gene: 9. Germline V CDR1 and CDR2: SGHRS, YFSETQ. The CDR3 contains 18 residues. CDR3 sequence: CASSLEQGGPYSNQPQHF. For the CDR3, the DNA is TGCGCCAGCAGCTTGGAGCAGGGGGGCCCTTATAGCAATCAGCCCCAGCATTTT.

This clone was found a few times. The chain joins TRBV10-3 to TRBJ2-1; 7 bases align to TRBD2. Losses at the gene ends were 7 bases for V and 8 bases for J; bases not matched to a gene: 17. The CDR3 extends over 16 amino acids. Germline-derived CDR1 and CDR2 are ENHRY and SYGVKD. The CDR3 bases are TGTGCCATCATGGGTGGGAGAGCGGGGTGGGGGGATGAGCAGTTCTTC. Translation: CAIMGGRAGWGDEQFF.

This sequence joins TRBV4-2 and TRBJ2-7; 7 bases map to TRBD1. After removal of 5 bases from V and 5 bases from J, the junction contained 9 bases not matched to a gene. In germline, CDR1 is LGHNA, CDR2 YNFKEQ. This CDR3 is built from 14 residues. CDR3 sequence reads: CASSYGTAVDEQYF. CDR3 DNA: TGTGCCAGCAGCTACGGGACAGCGGTAGACGAGCAGTACTTC.

This clone has only a few counts. The CDR3: CASSQETQGDGYTF. The CDR3 DNA is TGTGCCAGCAGCCAAGAAACCCAAGGGGATGGCTACACCTTC. This chain connects TRBV14 to TRBJ1-2; tentative D call: TRBD1 (5 bases). Trimming shortened V by 0 bases and J by 6 bases, and 11 bases separated the two germline ends. Per the germline V gene, CDR1 is SGHDN and CDR2 is FVKESK. The CDR3 covers 14 residues.

V and J are TRBV30 and TRBJ2-1; 9 nucleotides align to TRBD1. The CDR3 is 12 amino acids. V lost 4 bases, J lost 15 bases, and 10 bases stayed unmatched. From germline, CDR1 is GTSNPN and CDR2 SVGIG (reference sequence). CDR3 nucleotide sequence: TGTGCCTGGACCCCCTTTGGGGACAGGGCGTTCTTC. It codes for CAWTPFGDRAFF.

This clone was detected only once. The chain is built from TRBV4-3 and TRBJ2-1; 10 bases map to TRBD1. The CDR3 runs to 15 residues. V gave up 1 base and J gave up 10 bases; unmatched junction bases: 7. Germline CDR1 and CDR2: LGHNA and YSLEER. Here the CDR3 DNA reads TGCGCCAGCAGCCAAGGGACAGGGGGGTCCGGAGAGCAGTTCTTC. Translation gives CASSQGTGGSGEQFF.

J is TRBJ2-3 and V is TRBV7-8, with D possibly matching TRBD1 (6 bases). This CDR3 has 15 amino acids. The germline gives CDR1 SGHVS, CDR2 FQNEAQ. Trimming stripped 5 bases from V and 2 bases from J, with 14 bases between. CDR3 in amino acids: CASSPYQGITDTQYF. CDR3 coding DNA: TGTGCCAGCAGCCCCTACCAGGGGATCACAGATACGCAGTATTTT. Combining the CDR3 with reference TRBV7-8 and TRBJ2-3 gives the whole variable domain GAGVSQSPRYKVAKRGQDVALRCDPISGHVSLFWYQQALGQGPEFLTYFQNEAQLDKSGLPSDRFFAERPEGSVSTLKIQRTQQEDSAVYLCASSPYQGITDTQYFGPGTRLTVL.

The gene calls are TRBV7-3 and TRBJ2-1; 11 bases agree with TRBD2. V lost 6 bases to trimming and J lost 8 bases; unmatched junction nucleotides: 12. Germline V gene data show CDR1 as SGHTA and CDR2 as FQGTGA. This CDR3 has 16 amino acids. The CDR3 DNA is TGTGCCAGCAGTACTAGCGGGAGCGCGGGGGGATATGAGCAGTTCTTC. Its protein is CASSTSGSAGGYEQFF.

J is TRBJ2-2 and V is TRBV5-1, with TRBD2 matching over 11 bases. CDR1 and CDR2 (germline): SGHRS, YFSETQ. Trimming cost V 3 bases and J 7 bases; bases outside gene matches: 8. The CDR3 has 16 amino acids. CDR3: CASSSQTSGKSGELFF. Here the CDR3 DNA reads TGCGCCAGCAGCTCCCAGACTAGCGGGAAAAGCGGGGAGCTGTTTTTT. The full variable domain, with the rest looked up from reference TRBV5-1 and TRBJ2-2, is KAGVTQTPRYLIKTRGQQVTLSCSPISGHRSVSWYQQTPGQGLQFLFEYFSETQRNKGNFPGRFSGRQFSNSRSEMNVSTLELGDSALYLCASSSQTSGKSGELFFGEGSRLTVL.

The chain is built from TRBV6-5 and TRBJ1-3, with 8 positions matching TRBD1. Trimming took 6 bases from V and 5 from J; bases not matched to a gene: 9. Per germline, CDR1 MNHEY and CDR2 SVGAGI. The CDR3 consists of 15 residues. CDR3 DNA sequence: TGTGCCAGCAGCGACAGGGGAGGAGGAAGAAACACCATATATTTT. Its translation is CASSDRGGGRNTIYF.

The rearrangement joins TRBV5-6 to TRBJ2-1, with 10 bases fitting TRBD2. Germline V gives CDR1 SGHDT, CDR2 YYEEEE. V was pared by 2 bases and J by 2 bases, with 7 bases of the junction left unmatched. The CDR3 totals 17 residues. The CDR3 bases are TGTGCCAGCAGCTTTATCAGCGGGGGGGGGCCCTACAATGAGCAGTTCTTC. Amino acids: CASSFISGGGPYNEQFF. Full variable domain (outside the CDR3, taken from reference TRBV5-6 and TRBJ2-1): DAGVTQSPTHLIKTRGQQVTLRCSPKSGHDTVSWYQQALGQGPQFIFQYYEEEERQRGNFPDRFSGHQFPNYSSELNVNALLLGDSALYLCASSFISGGGPYNEQFFGPGTRLTVL.

A few counts support this clone. This chain connects TRBV19 to TRBJ1-2; the match to TRBD1 covers 10 bases. The germline V gene encodes CDR1 LNHDA and CDR2 SQIVND (reference sequence). The ends lost 3 bases at V and 4 bases at J; junction bases unmatched: 2. CDR3 length: 14 residues. CDR3 in amino acids: CASSIGDRGYGYTF. CDR3 nucleotides: TGTGCCAGTAGTATCGGGGACAGGGGCTATGGCTACACCTTC.

This sequence joins TRBV20-1 and TRBJ2-7; D not resolved. The germline V gene encodes CDR1 DFQATT and CDR2 SNEGSKA (reference sequence). The V end lost 6 bases, the J end lost 4 bases, and 10 bases lay between the germline ends. The CDR3 consists of 11 residues. The CDR3 loop reads CSAMADYEQYF. DNA of the CDR3: TGCAGTGCCATGGCGGATTACGAGCAGTACTTC.